This TCR beta chain was profiled in a study of sequential checkpoint blockade in melanoma. Study overall: First-line arms were nivolumab then ipilimumab, or the reverse, randomized 1:1.

Treatment described: randomized to nivolumab then ipilimumab (arm A) or the reverse (arm B). DNA-damaging chemotherapy had not been given to any patient beforehand. PBMC sorting kept live CD3+CD8+ cells without CD19 or CD56. The CDR3 consists of 17 residues. Here immunoSEQ multiplex PCR was the method, and the copy in TCRdb shows in-frame clones only, minus some. Here the sample spans around 20,000 clones, around 75% being singletons. The source was CD8+ T cells sorted from blood (inferred from file names), collected from a patient given nivolumab and ipilimumab in sequence. This TCR was recovered from a human donor with melanoma. The chain uses TRBV7-5 and TRBJ1-1; the table names TRBD1, a call not compared with the DNA. TRBV7-5 is termed a pseudogene. CDR3 nucleotide sequence: TGTGCCAGAAGCTTATTGGCACGTCAGGGAAAGAACACTGAAGCTTTCTTT. Residues: CARSLLARQGKNTEAFF.